This is a list of T cell receptor beta chains from one sample in a study of cytomegalovirus exposure and HLA in healthy donors. Libraries were prepared by immunoSEQ multiplex PCR; TCRdb keeps only in-frame clonotypes and omits some of them. The sample lists approximately 290,000 clones, 80% occurring once. The material sequenced was PBMCs. The receptors were sampled from a girl aged 2 to 9 in good health and CMV-seronegative. Both conserved end residues are part of each CDR3. A D gene is named only where the DNA matches it firmly. The size field is filled for only some rows; it gives once, few, many or a size class.

CDR3	DNA	V	J	D	size
CASSFNSNQPQHF	TGTGCCAGCAGTTTCAATAGCAATCAGCCCCAGCATTTT	TRBV6-1	TRBJ1-5	.	.
CASSLRQGANTEAFF	TGTGCCAGCAGCTTGAGACAGGGGGCTAACACTGAAGCTTTCTTT	TRBV5-6	TRBJ1-1	TRBD1	.
CASSLDTSGSEQFF	TGCGCCAGCAGCTTGGATACTAGCGGGAGTGAGCAGTTCTTC	TRBV5-1	TRBJ2-1	TRBD2	.
CAWSVLGRNQPQHF	TGTGCCTGGAGTGTATTAGGGAGGAATCAGCCCCAGCATTTT	TRBV30	TRBJ1-5	.	.
CASSEADPNTGSQYF	TGTGCCAGCAGTGAAGCGGACCCAAATACGGGGTCCCAGTACTTC	TRBV2	TRBJ2-5	.	.
CASSLGLVEQFF	TGCGCCAGCAGCTTGGGTCTCGTCGAGCAGTTCTTC	TRBV5-1	TRBJ2-1	.	.
CASARLAGVSGELFF	TGTGCCAGCGCGCGGCTAGCGGGAGTTTCCGGGGAGCTGTTTTTT	TRBV2	TRBJ2-2	TRBD2	.
CASSVVGSGGHNEQFF	TGTGCCAGCAGCGTAGTTGGTAGCGGGGGGCACAATGAGCAGTTCTTC	TRBV9	TRBJ2-1	TRBD2	.
CASSSGGSINEQYF	TGTGCCAGCAGTTCGGGAGGGTCAATAAACGAGCAGTACTTC	TRBV28	TRBJ2-7	TRBD2	.
CASSEGTGGNEQFF	TGTGCCAGCAGTGAAGGGACAGGGGGCAATGAGCAGTTCTTC	TRBV6-4	TRBJ2-1	TRBD1	.
CASSLRQPKLHNEQFF	TGCGCCAGCAGCCTCCGACAGCCCAAGCTCCACAATGAGCAGTTCTTC	TRBV5-1	TRBJ2-1	.	.
CASSLGGGAYNEQFF	TGCGCCAGCAGCTTGGGCGGGGGGGCCTACAATGAGCAGTTCTTC	TRBV5-1	TRBJ2-1	TRBD2	.
CASSMDRASDTQYF	TGCGCCAGCAGCATGGACAGGGCGTCAGATACGCAGTATTTT	TRBV5-1	TRBJ2-3	TRBD1	.
CASSVGQESYGYTF	TGTGCCAGCAGCGTGGGACAGGAGAGCTATGGCTACACCTTC	TRBV7-2	TRBJ1-2	TRBD1	.
CASSLVRYEQYF	TGTGCCAGCAGTTTAGTTCGGTACGAGCAGTACTTC	TRBV28	TRBJ2-7	.	.
CSVPGQGNYEQYF	TGCAGCGTTCCCGGACAGGGGAACTACGAGCAGTACTTC	TRBV29-1	TRBJ2-7	TRBD1	few
CASKGGRVGEQYF	TGTGCCAGCAAGGGTGGCAGGGTGGGCGAGCAGTACTTC	TRBV2	TRBJ2-7	.	.
CSVARPNTEAFF	TGCAGCGTTGCCAGGCCGAACACTGAAGCTTTCTTT	TRBV29-1	TRBJ1-1	.	.
CASSILAGGGEQYF	TGTGCCAGCAGCATACTAGCGGGAGGGGGCGAGCAGTACTTC	TRBV28	TRBJ2-7	TRBD2	.
CASRPRPPIAGSSYNEQFF	TGTGCAAGTCGCCCTCGGCCCCCTATAGCGGGGAGCTCCTACAATGAGCAGTTCTTC	TRBV12-2	TRBJ2-1	.	.
CASRMSGELHEQYF	TGTGCCAGTAGAATGTCAGGGGAATTACACGAGCAGTACTTC	TRBV19	TRBJ2-7	.	.
CSSSLDWHEQYF	TGTTCCAGCAGCTTAGATTGGCACGAGCAGTACTTC	TRBV7-9	TRBJ2-7	.	once
CASSYSSSVIEQFF	TGTGCCAGCAGTTACTCGAGTAGCGTCATCGAGCAGTTCTTC	TRBV6-6	TRBJ2-1	.	few
CASSLVGGNTEAFF	TGCGCCAGCAGCTTGGTAGGGGGGAACACTGAAGCTTTCTTT	TRBV5-1	TRBJ1-1	.	.
CASSPPRDRMNTEAFF	TGTGCCAGCAGCCCGCCCCGGGACAGAATGAACACTGAAGCTTTCTTT	TRBV7-9	TRBJ1-1	TRBD1	.
CASTAGTGPTEQYF	TGTGCCAGCACCGCCGGGACAGGGCCCACCGAGCAGTACTTC	TRBV6-5	TRBJ2-7	TRBD1	.